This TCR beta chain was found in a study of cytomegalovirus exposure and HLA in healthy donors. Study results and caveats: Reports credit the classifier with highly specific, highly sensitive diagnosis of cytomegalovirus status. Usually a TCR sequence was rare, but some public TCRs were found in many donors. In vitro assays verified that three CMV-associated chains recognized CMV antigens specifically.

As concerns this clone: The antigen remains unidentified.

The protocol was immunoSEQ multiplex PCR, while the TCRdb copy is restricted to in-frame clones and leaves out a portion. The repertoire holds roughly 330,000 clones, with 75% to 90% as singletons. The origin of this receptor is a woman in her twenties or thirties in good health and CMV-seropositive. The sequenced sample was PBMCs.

The CDR3 region is CASSSQGGDTEAFF. CDR3 nucleotides: TGTGCCAGCAGCTCACAGGGAGGGGACACTGAAGCTTTCTTT. This chain uses TRBV5-4 with TRBJ1-1, with D possibly being TRBD1 (6 bases). The germline gives CDR1 SGHNT, CDR2 YYREEE (reference sequence). The CDR3 runs 14 residues. Trimming took 3 bases from V and 3 from J, leaving 12 bases between them.